This passage covers 2 T cell receptor beta chains from one sample sequenced in a study of PD-1 blockade in classical Hodgkin lymphoma. The repertoire was sequenced with immunoSEQ multiplex PCR; TCRdb's copy has only in-frame clones and lacks some. Here the sample spans about 98,000 clones, roughly 92% being singletons. Each patient's relapse followed autologous stem cell transplantation, and brentuximab vedotin exposure varied. This specimen was peripheral blood mononuclear cells (PBMCs), taken at baseline. These receptors were collected from a human donor with classical Hodgkin lymphoma.

The V call is TRBV5-1, the J call TRBJ2-5, with D tentatively TRBD1 or TRBD2 (5 bases each). V was cut by 4 bases and J by 0 bases, with 13 bases left in between. This CDR3 has 15 amino acids. CDR1 and CDR2 from the germline V gene are SGHRS and YFSETQ. Here the CDR3 reads CASSLGREYQETQYF. CDR3 DNA: TGCGCCAGCAGCCTGGGACGAGAGTACCAAGAGACCCAGTACTTC.

Remarks on this clone: This sample includes further DNA sequences coding for the same CDR3. This chain links TRBV5-1 with TRBJ2-7; D remains ambiguous. V was trimmed by 0 bases and J by 3 bases, leaving 4 bases between them. CDR1 SGHRS and CDR2 YFSETQ come from the germline V gene. This CDR3 contains 12 residues. CDR3 bases: TGCGCCAGCAGCTTGGGCGGCTACGAGCAGTACTTC. Translation: CASSLGGYEQYF.